This TCR beta chain comes out of a study of neurological immune-mediated disorders. Across the whole study: The roughly 34 patients with multiple sclerosis comprised some 30 relapsing-remitting cases and 3 secondary progressive cases.

The sample holds many counts of this clonotype. MiXCR, run by TCRdb on the 5' RACE reads, gives a single entry per CDR3 protein. The top ten clones hold 3% to 4% of a sample with about 71,000 distinct CDR3 sequences, around 3% of them seen once. Germline values: CDR1 DFQATT, CDR2 SNEGSKA (reference sequence). Trimming stripped 0 bases from V and 10 bases from J, with 19 bases between. The CDR3 covers 16 residues. Sequenced: PBMCs. This sequence was found in a man aged 40-49 years with multiple sclerosis. The rearrangement uses TRBV20-1 and TRBJ1-6, with D perhaps matching TRBD1 (5 bases). CDR3 nucleotides: TGCAGTGCTAGAGACCACACCAGGGCCAGTGACTCACCCCTCCACTTT. Amino acids: CSARDHTRASDSPLHF.